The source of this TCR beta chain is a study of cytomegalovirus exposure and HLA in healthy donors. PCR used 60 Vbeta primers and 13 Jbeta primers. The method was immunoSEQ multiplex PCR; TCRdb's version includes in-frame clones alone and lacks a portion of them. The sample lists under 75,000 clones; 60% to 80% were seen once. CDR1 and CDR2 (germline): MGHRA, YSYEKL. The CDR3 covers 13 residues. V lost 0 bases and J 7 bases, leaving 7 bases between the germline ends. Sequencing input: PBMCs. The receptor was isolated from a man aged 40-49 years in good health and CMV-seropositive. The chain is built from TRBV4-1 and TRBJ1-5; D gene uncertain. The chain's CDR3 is CASSQERAQPQHF. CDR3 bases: TGCGCCAGCAGCCAAGAGCGAGCGCAGCCCCAGCATTTT.